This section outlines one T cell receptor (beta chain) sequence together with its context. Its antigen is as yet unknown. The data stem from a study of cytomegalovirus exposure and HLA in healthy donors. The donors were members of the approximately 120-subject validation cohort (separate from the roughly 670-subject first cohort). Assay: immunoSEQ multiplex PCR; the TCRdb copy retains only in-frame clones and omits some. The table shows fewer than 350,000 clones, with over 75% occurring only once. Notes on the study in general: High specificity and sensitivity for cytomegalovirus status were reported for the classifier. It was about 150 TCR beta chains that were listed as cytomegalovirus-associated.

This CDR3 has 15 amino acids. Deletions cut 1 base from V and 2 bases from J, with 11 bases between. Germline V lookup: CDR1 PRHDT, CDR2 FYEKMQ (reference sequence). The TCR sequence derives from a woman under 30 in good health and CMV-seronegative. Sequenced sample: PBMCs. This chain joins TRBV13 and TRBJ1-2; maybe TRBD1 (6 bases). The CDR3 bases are TGTGCCAGCAGCTTAGTTAACCAGGGGAACTATGGCTACACCTTC. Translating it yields CASSLVNQGNYGYTF.